These 18 T cell receptor beta chains share one sample of origin, sequenced in a study of blood T cell repertoires in COVID-19. Assay: immunoSEQ multiplex PCR; the TCRdb copy retains only in-frame clones and omits some. The sample consists of about 250,000 clones, approximately 82% of them appearing once. Material for sequencing was peripheral blood. These receptors originate from a man aged 35-49 years with active or convalescent COVID-19.

The rearrangement joins TRBV5-1 to TRBJ2-1; possibly TRBD2 for D (5 bases). Germline V gene data show CDR1 as SGHRS and CDR2 as YFSETQ. The CDR3 spans 15 residues. V lost 5 bases, J lost 3 bases, and 15 bases lay in between. CDR3 sequence: CASSPSGDNYNEQFF. CDR3 DNA: TGCGCCAGCAGTCCCAGCGGAGATAACTACAATGAGCAGTTCTTC.

The chain couples TRBV15 to TRBJ1-2; D not certain. Germline CDR1 and CDR2: LNHNV and YYDKDF (reference sequence). The germline V and J ends were trimmed by 0 bases and 8 bases, with 7 bases remaining between them. This CDR3 contains 12 residues. The DNA for the CDR3 is TGTGCCACCAGCAGAGATAAGGAGGGCTACACCTTC. Protein product: CATSRDKEGYTF.

This clone occurred once. The chain carries TRBV30 and TRBJ1-2; no firm D call. The germline gives CDR1 GTSNPN, CDR2 SVGIG (reference sequence). CDR3 length: 13 amino acids. V shed 2 bases and J shed 0 bases, with 7 bases lying between them. CDR3 DNA: TGTGCCTGGAGTTCAGATACTAACTATGGCTACACCTTC. It codes for CAWSSDTNYGYTF.

CDR3 region: CAWTRGTGDVLVGYTF. CDR3 in DNA: TGTGCCTGGACCCGCGGGACAGGGGACGTCTTAGTCGGCTACACCTTC. V usage is TRBV30 and J usage is TRBJ1-2; 10 bases are shared with TRBD1. Germline trimming cut 4 bases from V and 8 bases from J; bases unmatched to any gene: 16. From germline, CDR1 is GTSNPN and CDR2 SVGIG (reference sequence). The CDR3 covers 16 residues.

The chain is built from TRBV6-5 and TRBJ2-7; D is perhaps TRBD2 (6 bases). Germline values: CDR1 MNHEY, CDR2 SVGAGI. This CDR3 region has 14 residues. Trimming removed 6 bases from V and 6 bases from J, with 18 bases in between. CDR3 sequence reads: CASRPGLNTIEQYF. DNA for the CDR3: TGTGCCAGCAGACCGGGACTTAACACCATCGAGCAGTACTTC.

Regarding this clone: Its ends do not fully match the called genes, so a read error is possible. The chain links TRBV15 to TRBJ2-3, with 7 bases aligning to TRBD2. CDR3 length: 15 residues. Germline CDR1 LNHNV, CDR2 YYDKDF (reference sequence). In DNA form, the CDR3 reads TGTGCGACCAAGCTAGAGGGACTATTCACAGATACGCAGTATTTT. Its protein is CATKLEGLFTDTQYF. The full variable domain, its missing parts supplied by reference TRBV15 and TRBJ2-3, is DAMVIQNPRYQVTQFGKPVTLSCSQTLNHNVMYWYQQKSSQAPKLLFHYYDKDFNNEADTPDNFQSRRPNTSFCFLDIRSPGLGDTAMYLCATKLEGLFTDTQYFGPGTRLTVL.

The J gene is TRBJ1-2, the V gene TRBV7-3; D is possibly TRBD1 (5 bases). V lost 3 bases and J 6 bases, leaving 11 bases between the germline ends. The CDR3 length is 13 residues. Germline V lookup: CDR1 SGHTA, CDR2 FQGTGA. The CDR3 DNA follows: TGTGCCAGCAGCTTCGGGGGGTTGGATGGCTACACCTTC. Its protein product is CASSFGGLDGYTF. Full variable domain (rest looked up from reference TRBV7-3 and TRBJ1-2): GAGVSQTPSNKVTEKGKYVELRCDPISGHTALYWYRQSLGQGPEFLIYFQGTGAADDSGLPNDRFFAVRPEGSVSTLKIQRTERGDSAVYLCASSFGGLDGYTFGSGTRLTVV.

The chain has TRBV5-1 and TRBJ2-3; D is unresolved. Germline V gene data show CDR1 as SGHRS and CDR2 as YFSETQ. CDR3 size: 15 residues. The V gene lost 1 base and the J gene lost 3 bases, with 12 bases spanning the gap. The CDR3 region is CASSLLGVGTDTQYF. CDR3 nucleotides: TGCGCCAGCAGCTTGTTGGGCGTCGGTACAGATACGCAGTATTTT.

This clone was counted only a few times. The chain employs TRBV18 and TRBJ2-1; a weak D match, TRBD1 (7 bases). V was clipped by 6 bases and J by 3 bases, with 15 bases between them. Looked up from germline, CDR1 is KGHSH and CDR2 is LQKENI. This CDR3 comprises 15 residues. The DNA for the CDR3 is TGTGCCAGCTCGCGGGGACAGAAAAACTACAATGAGCAGTTCTTC. Translated, it gives CASSRGQKNYNEQFF.

The chain employs TRBV7-2 and TRBJ2-5; D uncertain. Germline CDR1 is SGHTA and CDR2 is FQGNSA. This CDR3 is built from 13 residues. The V end was cut by 1 base, the J end by 4 bases, with 7 bases between. The CDR3 DNA follows: TGTGCCAGCAGCTTAGAAGCTCGAGAGACCCAGTACTTC. Translating it yields CASSLEARETQYF.

CDR3 in amino acids: CASSRSEETQYF. The CDR3 DNA sequence: TGCGCCAGCAGCCGCTCAGAAGAGACCCAGTACTTC. This rearrangement joins TRBV5-1 to TRBJ2-5; D gene uncertain. Trimming took off 4 bases at V and 3 bases at J, with 7 bases between the two ends. Per germline, CDR1 SGHRS and CDR2 YFSETQ. CDR3 length equals 12 residues.

The CDR3 DNA follows: TGTGCCAGCAGCTTGAGCGGGTTGGACTCCTACGAGCAGTACTTC. Translation: CASSLSGLDSYEQYF. The chain combines TRBV11-3 with TRBJ2-7; maybe TRBD2 (6 bases). Germline assignment: CDR1 SGHNT and CDR2 YENEEA. V gave up 3 bases and J gave up 0 bases, with 12 bases separating them. There are 15 residues in the CDR3. Full variable domain (remainder filled in from reference TRBV11-3 and TRBJ2-7): EAGVVQSPRYKIIEKKQPVAFWCNPISGHNTLYWYLQNLGQGPELLIRYENEEAVDDSQLPKDRFSAERLKGVDSTLKIQPAELGDSAVYLCASSLSGLDSYEQYFGPGTRLTVT.

This clone is a singleton in its sample. The chain joins TRBV9 to TRBJ1-1, with D unclear. Germline values: CDR1 SGDLS, CDR2 YYNGEE. Trimming took 1 base from V and 2 from J, leaving 15 bases between them. The CDR3 is 16 residues long. CDR3 in DNA: TGTGCCAGCAGCGTAACAGCCGACCCAGTAAACACTGAAGCTTTCTTT. Amino acids: CASSVTADPVNTEAFF.

The chain couples TRBV18 to TRBJ2-1; TRBD2 is a possible D gene (6 bases). This CDR3 comprises 15 residues. With 2 bases removed from V and 8 bases from J, the gap between germline ends came to 16 bases. CDR1 is KGHSH, CDR2 LQKENI, per germline. The CDR3 DNA follows: TGTGCCAGCTCACCAGGGTTTGGCGGGAACCATGAGCAGTTCTTC. Residues: CASSPGFGGNHEQFF.

J is TRBJ1-4 and V is TRBV27; D gene ambiguous. V lost 5 bases and J 3 bases, leaving 13 bases between the germline ends. Per germline, CDR1 MNHEY and CDR2 SMNVEV (reference sequence). CDR3 length: 15 amino acids. The CDR3 region has the DNA TGTGCCAGCAGTCCGGTGGAGGCCTCTAATGAAAAACTGTTTTTT. Encoded protein: CASSPVEASNEKLFF.

The V call is TRBV24-1, the J call TRBJ2-2; 7 bases are shared with TRBD1. Germline CDR1 KGHDR, CDR2 SFDVKD. The CDR3 is 16 amino acids. Trimming at V came to 4 bases and at J to 0 bases, leaving 4 bases not matched to a gene. The CDR3 DNA follows: TGTGCCACCAGTGACCACAGGGGCGCGAACACCGGGGAGCTGTTTTTT. Its protein product is CATSDHRGANTGELFF.

The chain joins TRBV25-1 to TRBJ2-6; D is possibly TRBD1 (5 bases). Germline CDR1 reads MGHDK; CDR2 reads SYGVNS. The length of the CDR3 is 17 residues. V lost 2 bases and J 2 bases, leaving 13 bases between the germline ends. As DNA, the CDR3 is TGTGCCAGCAGTGAAGCTGGGGCCAACACTGGGGCCAACGTCCTGACTTTC. Amino acid sequence: CASSEAGANTGANVLTF. Full variable domain (outside the CDR3, taken from reference TRBV25-1 and TRBJ2-6): EADIYQTPRYLVIGTGKKITLECSQTMGHDKMYWYQQDPGMELHLIHYSYGVNSTEKGDLSSESTVSRIRTEHFPLTLESARPSHTSQYLCASSEAGANTGANVLTFGAGSRLTVL.

This clone came up once. The chain combines TRBV19 with TRBJ1-1; 8 bases line up with TRBD1. The CDR3 loop spans 16 amino acids. V lost 1 base and J lost 0; bases outside the gene matches: 4. Germline V gene lookup returns CDR1 LNHDA and CDR2 SQIVND (reference sequence). The CDR3 DNA follows: TGTGCCAGTAGTATAGGTCACAGGGGGTTGAACACTGAAGCTTTCTTT. It encodes CASSIGHRGLNTEAFF.